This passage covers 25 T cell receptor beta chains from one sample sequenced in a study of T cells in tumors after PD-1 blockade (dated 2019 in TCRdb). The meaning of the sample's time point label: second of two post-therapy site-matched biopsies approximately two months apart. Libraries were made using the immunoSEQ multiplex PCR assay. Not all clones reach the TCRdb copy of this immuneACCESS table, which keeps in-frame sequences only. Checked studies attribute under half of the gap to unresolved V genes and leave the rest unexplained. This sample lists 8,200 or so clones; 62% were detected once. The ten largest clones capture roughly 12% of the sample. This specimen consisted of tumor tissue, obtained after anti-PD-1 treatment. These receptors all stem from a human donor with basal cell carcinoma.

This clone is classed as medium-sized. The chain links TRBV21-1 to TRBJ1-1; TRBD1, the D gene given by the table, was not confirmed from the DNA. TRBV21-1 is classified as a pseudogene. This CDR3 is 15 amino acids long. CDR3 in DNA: TGTGCCAGCAGCAAAGGGTCCGCAGGGGTTACTGAAGCTTTCTTT. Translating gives CASSKGSAGVTEAFF.

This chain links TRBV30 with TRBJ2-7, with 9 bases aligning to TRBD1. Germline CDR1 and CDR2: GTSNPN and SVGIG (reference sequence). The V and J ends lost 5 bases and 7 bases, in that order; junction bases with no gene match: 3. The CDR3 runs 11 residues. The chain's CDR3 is CAWGQGWEQYF. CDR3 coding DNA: TGTGCCTGGGGACAGGGGTGGGAGCAGTACTTC.

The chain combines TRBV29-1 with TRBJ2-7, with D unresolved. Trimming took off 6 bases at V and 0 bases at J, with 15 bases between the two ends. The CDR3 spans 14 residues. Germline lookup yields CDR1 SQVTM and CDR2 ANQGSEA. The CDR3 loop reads CSVLPDPNSYEQYF. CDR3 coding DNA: TGCAGCGTGTTGCCCGACCCAAACTCCTACGAGCAGTACTTC.

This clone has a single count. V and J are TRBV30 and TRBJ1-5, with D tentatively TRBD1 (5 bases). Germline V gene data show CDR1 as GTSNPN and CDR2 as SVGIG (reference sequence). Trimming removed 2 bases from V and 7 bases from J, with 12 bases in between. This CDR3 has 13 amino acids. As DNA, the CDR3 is TGTGCCTGGAGTAGGCAGGGTTTACAGCCCCAGCATTTT. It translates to CAWSRQGLQPQHF.

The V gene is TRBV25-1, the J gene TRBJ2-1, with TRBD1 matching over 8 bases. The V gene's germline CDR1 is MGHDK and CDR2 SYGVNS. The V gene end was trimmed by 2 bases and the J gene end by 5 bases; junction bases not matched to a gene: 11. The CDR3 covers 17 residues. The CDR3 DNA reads TGTGCCAGCAGTGAAGACAGGGGAAGGAATCGAAACAATGAGCAGTTCTTC. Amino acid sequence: CASSEDRGRNRNNEQFF.

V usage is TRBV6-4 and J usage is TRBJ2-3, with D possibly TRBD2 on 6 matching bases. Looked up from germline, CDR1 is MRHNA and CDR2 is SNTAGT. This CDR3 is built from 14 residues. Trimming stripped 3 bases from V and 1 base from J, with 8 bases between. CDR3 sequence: CASSEASGTDTQYF. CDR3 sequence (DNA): TGTGCCAGCAGTGAGGCTAGCGGCACAGATACGCAGTATTTT.

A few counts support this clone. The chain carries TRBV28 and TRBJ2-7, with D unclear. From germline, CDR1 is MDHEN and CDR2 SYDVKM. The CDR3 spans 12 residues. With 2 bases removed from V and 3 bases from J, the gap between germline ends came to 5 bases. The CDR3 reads CASSLDVYEQYF. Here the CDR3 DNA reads TGTGCCAGCAGTTTAGACGTCTACGAGCAGTACTTC.

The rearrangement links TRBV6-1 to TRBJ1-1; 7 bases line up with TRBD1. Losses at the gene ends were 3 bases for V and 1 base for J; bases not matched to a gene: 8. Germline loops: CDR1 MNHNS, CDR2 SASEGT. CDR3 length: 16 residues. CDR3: CASSEVTTGRNTEAFF. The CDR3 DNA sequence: TGTGCCAGCAGTGAGGTTACGACAGGGAGGAACACTGAAGCTTTCTTT.

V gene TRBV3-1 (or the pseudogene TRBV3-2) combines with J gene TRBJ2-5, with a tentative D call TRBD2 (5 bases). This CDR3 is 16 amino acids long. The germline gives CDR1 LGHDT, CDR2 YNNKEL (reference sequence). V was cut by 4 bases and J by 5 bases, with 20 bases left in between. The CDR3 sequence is CASSLDWPEYGETQYF. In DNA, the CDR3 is TGTGCCAGCAGCCTGGACTGGCCCGAGTATGGGGAGACCCAGTACTTC.

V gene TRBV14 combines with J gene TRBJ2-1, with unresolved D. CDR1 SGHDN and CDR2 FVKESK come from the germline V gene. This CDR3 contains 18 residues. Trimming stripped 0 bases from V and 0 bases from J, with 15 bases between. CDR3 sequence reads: CASSQDSTALSSYNEQFF. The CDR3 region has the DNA TGTGCCAGCAGCCAAGATTCGACGGCCCTCAGCTCCTACAATGAGCAGTTCTTC.

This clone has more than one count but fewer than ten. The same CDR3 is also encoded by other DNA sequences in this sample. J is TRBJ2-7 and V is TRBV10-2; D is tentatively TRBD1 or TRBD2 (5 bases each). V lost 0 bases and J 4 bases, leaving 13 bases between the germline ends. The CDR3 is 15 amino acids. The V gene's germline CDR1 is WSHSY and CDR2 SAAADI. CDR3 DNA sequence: TGCGCCAGCAGTGAGTCGACATCGAGGGGTTACGAGCAGTACTTC. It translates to CASSESTSRGYEQYF.

The CDR3 nucleotides are TGTGCCAGTAGTCTACCCCCGTTGTATACGCAGTATTTT. This translates into CASSLPPLYTQYF. This chain links TRBV19 with TRBJ2-3; D is undetermined. Germline CDR1 LNHDA, CDR2 SQIVND (reference sequence). The V gene lost 5 bases and the J gene lost 7 bases, with 13 bases spanning the gap. The CDR3 has 13 residues.

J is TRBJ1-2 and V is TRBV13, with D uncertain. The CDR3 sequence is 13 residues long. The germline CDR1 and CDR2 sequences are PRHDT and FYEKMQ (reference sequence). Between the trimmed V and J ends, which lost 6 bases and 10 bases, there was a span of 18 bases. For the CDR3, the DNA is TGTGCCAGCAGTTTTATGGCCCTAAATGACTACACCTTC. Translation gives CASSFMALNDYTF. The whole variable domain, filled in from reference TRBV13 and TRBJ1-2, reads AAGVIQSPRHLIKEKRETATLKCYPIPRHDTVYWYQQGPGQDPQFLISFYEKMQSDKGSIPDRFSAQQFSDYHSELNMSSLELGDSALYFCASSFMALNDYTFGSGTRLTVV.

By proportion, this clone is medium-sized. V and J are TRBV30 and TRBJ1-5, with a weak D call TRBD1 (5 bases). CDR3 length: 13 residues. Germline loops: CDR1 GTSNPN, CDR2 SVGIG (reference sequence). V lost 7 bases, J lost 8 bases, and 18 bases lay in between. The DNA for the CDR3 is TGTGCCTTAACCCGGACACCTAGCGAGCCCCAGCATTTT. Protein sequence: CALTRTPSEPQHF.

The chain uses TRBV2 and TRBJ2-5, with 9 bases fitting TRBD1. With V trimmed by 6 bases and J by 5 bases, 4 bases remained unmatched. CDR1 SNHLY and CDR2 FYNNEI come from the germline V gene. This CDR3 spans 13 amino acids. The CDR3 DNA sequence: TGTGCCAGCAGAGGGACAGGGCGGGAGACCCAGTACTTC. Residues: CASRGTGRETQYF.

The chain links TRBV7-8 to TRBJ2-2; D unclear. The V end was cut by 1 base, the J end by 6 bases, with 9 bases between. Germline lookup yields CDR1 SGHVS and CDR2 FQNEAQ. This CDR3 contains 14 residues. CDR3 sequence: CASSLGSWAGELFF. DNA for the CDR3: TGTGCCAGCAGCTTAGGGTCCTGGGCCGGGGAGCTGTTTTTT.

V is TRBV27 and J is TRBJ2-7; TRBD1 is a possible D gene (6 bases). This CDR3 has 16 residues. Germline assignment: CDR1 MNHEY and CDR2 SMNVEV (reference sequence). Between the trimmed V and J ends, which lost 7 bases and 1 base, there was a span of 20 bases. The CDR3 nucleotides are TGTGCCAGCAAAGGTTTATGGGTGGGACAATCCTACGAGCAGTACTTC. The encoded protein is CASKGLWVGQSYEQYF.

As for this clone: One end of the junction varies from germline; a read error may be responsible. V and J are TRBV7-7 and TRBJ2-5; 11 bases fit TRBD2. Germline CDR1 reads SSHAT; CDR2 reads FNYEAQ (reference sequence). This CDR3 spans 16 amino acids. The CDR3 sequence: CASSLSASGGKETQYF. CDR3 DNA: TGTGCTAGCAGCTTATCGGCTAGCGGGGGGAAAGAGACCCAGTACTTC.

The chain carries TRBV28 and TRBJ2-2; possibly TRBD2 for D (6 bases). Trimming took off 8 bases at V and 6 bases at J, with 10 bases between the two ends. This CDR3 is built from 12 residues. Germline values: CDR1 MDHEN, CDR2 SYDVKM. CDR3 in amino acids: CASRDFPGELFF. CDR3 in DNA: TGTGCCAGCCGGGACTTTCCCGGGGAGCTGTTTTTT.

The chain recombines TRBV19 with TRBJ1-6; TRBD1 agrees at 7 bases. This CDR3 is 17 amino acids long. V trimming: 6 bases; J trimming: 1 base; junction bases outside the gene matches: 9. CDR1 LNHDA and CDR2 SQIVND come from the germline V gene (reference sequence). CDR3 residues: CASSSGQGDSYNSPLHF. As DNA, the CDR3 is TGTGCCAGTAGCTCAGGGCAGGGGGATTCCTATAATTCACCCCTCCACTTT.

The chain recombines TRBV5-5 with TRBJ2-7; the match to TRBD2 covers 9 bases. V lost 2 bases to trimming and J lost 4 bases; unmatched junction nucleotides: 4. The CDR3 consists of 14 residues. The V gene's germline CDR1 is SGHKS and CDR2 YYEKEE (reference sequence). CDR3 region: CASSFILAGYEQYF. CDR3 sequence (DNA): TGTGCCAGCAGCTTTATCCTAGCGGGGTACGAGCAGTACTTC.

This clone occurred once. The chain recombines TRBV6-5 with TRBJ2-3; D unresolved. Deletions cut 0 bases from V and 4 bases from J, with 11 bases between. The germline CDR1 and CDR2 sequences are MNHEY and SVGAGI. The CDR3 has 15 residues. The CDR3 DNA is TGTGCCAGCAGTTACTCGGTATACCCCCCAGATACGCAGTATTTT. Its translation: CASSYSVYPPDTQYF.

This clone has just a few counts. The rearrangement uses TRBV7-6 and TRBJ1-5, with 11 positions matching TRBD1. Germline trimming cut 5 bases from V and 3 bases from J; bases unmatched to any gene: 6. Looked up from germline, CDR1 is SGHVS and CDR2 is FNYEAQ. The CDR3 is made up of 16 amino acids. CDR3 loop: CASSLGQGVINQPQHF. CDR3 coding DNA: TGTGCCAGCAGCCTGGGACAGGGGGTTATCAATCAGCCCCAGCATTTT.

CDR3 coding DNA: TGTGCCAGCAGTTTTTTGGGGTTCAATCAGCCCCAGCATTTT. This translates into CASSFLGFNQPQHF. The V call is TRBV28, the J call TRBJ1-5; D gene uncertain. Deletions cut 3 bases from V and 3 bases from J, with 9 bases between. There are 14 residues in the CDR3. Germline V CDR1 and CDR2: MDHEN, SYDVKM.

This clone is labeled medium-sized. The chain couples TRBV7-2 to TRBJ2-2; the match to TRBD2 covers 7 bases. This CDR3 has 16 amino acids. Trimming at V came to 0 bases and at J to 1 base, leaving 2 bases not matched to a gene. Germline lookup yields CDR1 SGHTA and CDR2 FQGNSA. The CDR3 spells CASSLAGRVNTGELFF. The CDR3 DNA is TGTGCCAGCAGCTTAGCGGGGAGGGTGAACACCGGGGAGCTGTTTTTT.